This T cell receptor beta chain derives from a study of identical twins. The table lists this clonotype with a few counts. As yet, its antigen is unknown. V shed 6 bases and J shed 8 bases, with 20 bases lying between them. CDR3 length: 16 residues. TCRdb fed the 5' RACE reads into MiXCR, producing one record per CDR3 protein. Of a few hundred thousand distinct CDR3 sequences in the sample, 13% to 15% were seen once. Regarding the study as a whole: Cord blood's abundant beta clonotypes had fewer insertions, unlike memory repertoires. Alpha sequences that were out-of-frame and twin-shared showed an excess of low generation probability.

The same sample was also studied in work on yellow fever vaccine responses in identical twins. That report adds: Reportedly, twins showed a vaccine T cell response that looked partly convergent and partly personalized.

The specimen was CD4+ T cells sorted from blood. The chain is built from TRBV12-3 or TRBV12-4 and TRBJ1-6, with D possibly being TRBD1 (5 bases). The clonotype originates from a woman aged 18-35 years in good health. CDR3 in amino acids: CASSPRGRLGYSPLHF. CDR3 nucleotides: TGTGCCAGCAGCCCGCGGGGACGGTTAGGGTATTCACCCCTCCACTTT.